Listed below are T cell receptor beta chains from one sample, sequenced in a study of cytomegalovirus exposure and HLA in healthy donors. Clones were read by immunoSEQ multiplex PCR, and TCRdb kept only the in-frame ones, dropping some. The data hold approximately 260,000 clones, with about four fifths observed a single time. Sequencing was performed on PBMCs. The receptors stem from a woman aged 40 to 55 in good health and CMV-seropositive. Each CDR3 is given with its conserved first and last residue. The D gene is left open where the match is weak. Size is stated for part of the rows, as once, few or many counts, or as a class when the clone is expanded.

clone_size	d_call	v_call	j_call	cdr3_nt	cdr3_aa
once	-	TRBV5-1	TRBJ1-4	TGCGCCAGCAGCATGGACAGAGCAGTTAATGAAAAACTGTTTTTT	CASSMDRAVNEKLFF
-	TRBD2	TRBV7-2	TRBJ2-1	TGTGCCAGCAGCCTCTTTAAGGGACTAGCGGGAAGCGGCAATGAGCAGTTCTTC	CASSLFKGLAGSGNEQFF
-	TRBD2	TRBV5-1	TRBJ2-5	TGCGCCAGCAGCCCCCTGGGGACTAGCGACCAAGAGACCCAGTACTTC	CASSPLGTSDQETQYF
-	TRBD1	TRBV5-1	TRBJ1-2	TGCGCCAGCAGCTCCGGACAGGGCGAGGGCAAAAGGTCAATCTATGGCTACACCTTC	CASSSGQGEGKRSIYGYTF
-	TRBD2	TRBV19	TRBJ2-7	TGTGCCAGTAGTATAGCCAGGACTAGCGGGAGATACGAGCAGTACTTC	CASSIARTSGRYEQYF
few	TRBD1	TRBV11-1	TRBJ2-7	TGTGCCAGCAGCGTAGGACAGGGGAACTTCTACGAGCAGTACTTC	CASSVGQGNFYEQYF
-	TRBD1	TRBV18	TRBJ1-6	TGTGCCAGCTCACCGGGACAGCTAATTTATTCACCCCTCCACTTT	CASSPGQLIYSPLHF
-	TRBD1	TRBV11-2	TRBJ1-1	TGTGCCAGCAGCGATCGGGACAGAGGAGACACTGAAGCTTTCTTT	CASSDRDRGDTEAFF
-	TRBD1	TRBV5-5	TRBJ1-4	TGTGCCAGCAGCCTCACGACAGGGCGTAATGAAAAACTGTTTTTT	CASSLTTGRNEKLFF
-	TRBD1	TRBV28	TRBJ2-3	TGTGCCAGCAGTTTCGGACAGGGGATAGGGGATACGCAGTATTTT	CASSFGQGIGDTQYF
-	-	TRBV28	TRBJ1-1	TGTGCCAGCAAAAAGAGGGTATACACTGAAGCTTTCTTT	CASKKRVYTEAFF
-	TRBD1	TRBV2	TRBJ1-1	TGTGCCAGCGGTCCGGGACAGGGGGCCTTGAACACTGAAGCTTTCTTT	CASGPGQGALNTEAFF
-	TRBD1	TRBV7-9	TRBJ2-1	TGTGCCAGCAGCCCAAGGACAGGGAGGCGCGACAATGAGCAGTTCTTC	CASSPRTGRRDNEQFF
-	TRBD2	TRBV5-1	TRBJ2-1	TGCGCCAGCAGCCACGGACTCGGACTAGCCCTCCTCAATGAGCAGTTCTTC	CASSHGLGLALLNEQFF
-	TRBD2	TRBV11-3	TRBJ2-1	TGTGCCAGCGTGGGGACTAGCGGGACAGACAATGAGCAGTTCTTC	CASVGTSGTDNEQFF
-	-	TRBV7-9	TRBJ2-4	TGTGCCAGCAGCCCCACAGGGACAAACATTCAGTACTTC	CASSPTGTNIQYF
-	TRBD2	TRBV6-5	TRBJ2-2	TGTGCCAGCAGCCCCGGGACTAGTATTTCTGGGGAGCTGTTTTTT	CASSPGTSISGELFF
-	-	TRBV4-1	TRBJ1-2	TGCGCCAGCAGCCAAGAACCAGGGCATGGCTACACCTTC	CASSQEPGHGYTF
-	TRBD2	TRBV5-1	TRBJ2-1	TGCGCCAGCAGCTCCCTAGCGGGAGTTCGCAATGAGCAGTTCTTC	CASSSLAGVRNEQFF
-	-	TRBV29-1	TRBJ2-5	TGCAGCGTGTCCAGGACAATTCAAGAGACCCAGTACTTC	CSVSRTIQETQYF
-	TRBD1	TRBV15	TRBJ1-2	TGTGCCACCAGCAGACACGTCGGACAGGGGGGAAGCGGCTACACCTTC	CATSRHVGQGGSGYTF
-	-	TRBV5-4	TRBJ2-1	TGTGCCAGCAGCTCGGACTGGAGCTCCTACAATGAGCAGTTCTTC	CASSSDWSSYNEQFF
many	-	TRBV11-1	TRBJ2-1	TGTGCCAGCAGCTCGGCGGGAAAAGGGAATGAGCAGTTCTTC	CASSSAGKGNEQFF
-	-	TRBV7-9	TRBJ1-3	TGTGCCGGAGGGGTTGAGCGGGCTCTCACCATATATTTT	CAGGVERALTIYF
-	-	TRBV6-1	TRBJ2-2	TGTGCCAGCAGAATAGCGGCGAACACCGGGGAGCTGTTTTTT	CASRIAANTGELFF
few	-	TRBV29-1	TRBJ1-1	TGCAGCTGCACGGACAGCCGCACTGAAGCTTTCTTT	CSCTDSRTEAFF
-	-	TRBV19	TRBJ2-1	TGTGCCAGTAGTGATTACAGCAATGAGCAGTTCTTC	CASSDYSNEQFF
-	-	TRBV7-2	TRBJ2-7	TGTGCCAGCAGCTTAATGAGGGGCGCGGGGGAGCAGTACTTC	CASSLMRGAGEQYF
-	TRBD2	TRBV19	TRBJ2-7	TGTGCCAGTAGTGACATGGCGGGAGTCGGCGAGCAGTACTTC	CASSDMAGVGEQYF
-	TRBD2	TRBV4-3	TRBJ2-3	TGCGCCAGCAGCCTTTCTTGGGATACCGGGACTAGTTTCACAGATACGCAGTATTTT	CASSLSWDTGTSFTDTQYF
-	TRBD2	TRBV5-1	TRBJ2-2	TGCGCCAGCATGCTAGCGGCCGACACCGGGGAGCTGTTTTTT	CASMLAADTGELFF
-	-	TRBV13	TRBJ1-2	TGTGCCAGCAGCTTAGGTCGACAGCGCGCTTATGGCTACACCTTC	CASSLGRQRAYGYTF
few	TRBD2	TRBV7-2	TRBJ2-1	TGTGCCAGCAGCTTAGCGTCTAGCGGGAGTAGGAATGAGCAGTTCTTC	CASSLASSGSRNEQFF
once	TRBD2	TRBV4-1	TRBJ2-3	TGCGCCAGCAGCCACGGACTAGTCCCAGATACGCAGTATTTT	CASSHGLVPDTQYF
-	TRBD1	TRBV28	TRBJ1-4	TGTGCCAGCAGCCGAACAGGGGATAATGAAAAACTGTTTTTT	CASSRTGDNEKLFF
once	TRBD2	TRBV27	TRBJ2-1	TGTGCCAGCAGTGGGACTAGCGGGAGATTCTACAATGAGCAGTTCTTC	CASSGTSGRFYNEQFF
-	TRBD2	TRBV11-3	TRBJ2-1	TGTGCCAGCAGCTTAGGACTAGCGACCTCCTACAGTGAGCAGTTCTTC	CASSLGLATSYSEQFF
-	TRBD1	TRBV5-1	TRBJ2-2	TGCGCCAGCACCCCTGGCGGGACAGGCCGCACCGGGGAGCTGTTTTTT	CASTPGGTGRTGELFF
-	-	TRBV5-4	TRBJ2-5	TGTGCCAGCAGCTATACAGGGGAGACCCAGTACTTC	CASSYTGETQYF
-	-	TRBV11-2	TRBJ2-1	TGTGCCAGCAGCTTAGGGCCGGGATCTTACAATGAGCAGTTCTTC	CASSLGPGSYNEQFF
-	TRBD2	TRBV7-6	TRBJ2-3	TGTGCCAGCAGCTTAGCGGCTAGCGGGGGCACAGATACGCAGTATTTT	CASSLAASGGTDTQYF
-	-	TRBV19	TRBJ1-5	TGTGCCAGTAGTATCTACAATCAGCCCCAGCATTTT	CASSIYNQPQHF
-	-	TRBV7-3	TRBJ2-3	TGTGCCAGCAGCTTATCGCGGGCCACAGATACGCAGTATTTT	CASSLSRATDTQYF
-	-	TRBV9	TRBJ1-1	TGTGCCAGCAGCGTAGACCAGGGGACTGAAGCTTTCTTT	CASSVDQGTEAFF
-	TRBD2	TRBV12-5	TRBJ2-1	TGTGCTAGTCGGGGAGGGATATCCTACAATGAGCAGTTCTTC	CASRGGISYNEQFF
-	TRBD1	TRBV7-3	TRBJ2-1	TGTGCCAGCAGCTTAAAGTTTTCGGCAGGGGGCGGGAATGAGCAGTTCTTC	CASSLKFSAGGGNEQFF
-	-	TRBV30	TRBJ2-1	TGTGCCTGGAGTGACCGGGAAGGAGAGCAGTTCTTC	CAWSDREGEQFF
-	TRBD1	TRBV27	TRBJ1-2	TGTGCCAGCAGTCGACAGGGAGATAACTATGGCTACACCTTC	CASSRQGDNYGYTF